This is a list of T cell receptor beta chains from one sample in a study of shared clonotypes between healthy human individuals. Data came from immunoSEQ multiplex PCR; TCRdb stores just in-frame clones and leaves some out. Found here are about 980,000 clones, 70% to 85% of them singletons; the top ten hold over 1.3%. The material sequenced was memory CD4+ T cells sorted from blood. Every receptor here comes from a man aged 18-30 years in good health. CDR3s include the opening cysteine and the closing phenylalanine or tryptophan. Fields, in order: CDR3 protein, CDR3 DNA, D gene, clone size, V gene, J gene. The D gene is left open where the match is weak. Size values are once, few and many counts, or a class for expanded clones, and some rows have none.

cdr3_aa: CAWRLQGEAFF
cdr3_nt: TGTGCCTGGAGGCTACAGGGTGAAGCTTTCTTT
d_call: .
clone_size: few
v_call: TRBV30
j_call: TRBJ1-1

cdr3_aa: CAWSVGEGRRDTQYF
cdr3_nt: TGTGCCTGGAGTGTAGGGGAGGGCCGTAGAGATACGCAGTATTTT
d_call: TRBD2
clone_size: .
v_call: TRBV30
j_call: TRBJ2-3

cdr3_aa: CASSLTQGQETQYF
cdr3_nt: TGTGCCAGCTCACTTACTCAGGGCCAAGAGACCCAGTACTTC
d_call: .
clone_size: .
v_call: TRBV18
j_call: TRBJ2-5

cdr3_aa: CASRGPGQGYNEQFF
cdr3_nt: TGTGCCAGCCGGGGACCGGGACAGGGTTACAATGAGCAGTTCTTC
d_call: TRBD1
clone_size: .
v_call: TRBV28
j_call: TRBJ2-1

cdr3_aa: CASSPRTGNTEAFF
cdr3_nt: TGTGCCAGTAGTCCCCGGACAGGGAACACTGAAGCTTTCTTT
d_call: TRBD1
clone_size: .
v_call: TRBV19
j_call: TRBJ1-1

cdr3_aa: CASSQQGADQPQHF
cdr3_nt: TGTGCCAGCTCACAACAGGGGGCGGACCAGCCCCAGCATTTT
d_call: TRBD1
clone_size: .
v_call: TRBV18
j_call: TRBJ1-5

cdr3_aa: CASSVDGETQYF
cdr3_nt: TGTGCCAGCAGCGTTGACGGGGAGACCCAGTACTTC
d_call: .
clone_size: .
v_call: TRBV7-9
j_call: TRBJ2-5

cdr3_aa: CASSPPMGSYEQYF
cdr3_nt: TGTGCCAGCTCACCACCTATGGGATCCTACGAGCAGTACTTC
d_call: .
clone_size: .
v_call: TRBV18
j_call: TRBJ2-7

cdr3_aa: CASSRQGERTGELFF
cdr3_nt: TGTGCCAGTAGTAGGCAAGGGGAAAGGACCGGGGAGCTGTTTTTT
d_call: .
clone_size: .
v_call: TRBV19
j_call: TRBJ2-2

cdr3_aa: CASSAIDRGLSYGYTF
cdr3_nt: TGCGCCAGCAGTGCCATAGACAGGGGGCTCTCCTATGGTTACACCTTC
d_call: TRBD1
clone_size: .
v_call: TRBV10-2
j_call: TRBJ1-2

cdr3_aa: CASSSRSTRTDTQYF
cdr3_nt: TGTGCCAGCAGTTCCCGATCTACTCGCACAGATACGCAGTATTTT
d_call: .
clone_size: few
v_call: TRBV27
j_call: TRBJ2-3

cdr3_aa: CASSLGTNYGYTF
cdr3_nt: TGTGCCAGCAGCTTGGGGACTAACTATGGCTACACCTTC
d_call: .
clone_size: .
v_call: TRBV11-2
j_call: TRBJ1-2

cdr3_aa: CASTSISGGAETQYF
cdr3_nt: TGTGCCAGCACGTCGATTAGCGGGGGGGCAGAGACCCAGTACTTC
d_call: TRBD2
clone_size: .
v_call: TRBV6-1
j_call: TRBJ2-5

cdr3_aa: CASIPPGGGQPQHF
cdr3_nt: TGTGCCAGCATCCCTCCCGGGGGGGGACAGCCCCAGCATTTT
d_call: .
clone_size: once
v_call: TRBV6-1
j_call: TRBJ1-5

cdr3_aa: CASRPGLVAYEQYF
cdr3_nt: TGTGCCAGCAGGCCGGGACTAGTAGCCTACGAGCAGTACTTC
d_call: TRBD2
clone_size: .
v_call: TRBV7-2
j_call: TRBJ2-7

cdr3_aa: CATRTGGSNQPQHF
cdr3_nt: TGTGCCACTAGGACAGGGGGTAGCAATCAGCCCCAGCATTTT
d_call: TRBD1
clone_size: .
v_call: TRBV15
j_call: TRBJ1-5

cdr3_aa: CASRLLERFSGELFF
cdr3_nt: TGTGCCAGCAGGTTACTAGAGAGGTTCTCCGGGGAGCTGTTTTTT
d_call: .
clone_size: .
v_call: TRBV6-4
j_call: TRBJ2-2

cdr3_aa: CASTPRAGRTFF
cdr3_nt: TGTGCCAGCACCCCGCGCGCGGGGCGGACTTTCTTT
d_call: .
clone_size: .
v_call: TRBV5-4
j_call: TRBJ1-1

cdr3_aa: CSVAFRGGSTDTQYF
cdr3_nt: TGCAGCGTTGCGTTCCGCGGGGGGTCCACAGATACGCAGTATTTT
d_call: TRBD2
clone_size: few
v_call: TRBV29-1
j_call: TRBJ2-3

cdr3_aa: CASSVDRGFNEQYF
cdr3_nt: TGTGCCAGCAGCGTGGACAGGGGATTCAACGAGCAGTACTTC
d_call: TRBD1
clone_size: .
v_call: TRBV7-2
j_call: TRBJ2-7

cdr3_aa: CAWSGRGDEQYF
cdr3_nt: TGTGCCTGGAGTGGTAGGGGCGACGAGCAGTACTTC
d_call: .
clone_size: .
v_call: TRBV30
j_call: TRBJ2-7

cdr3_aa: CASSREGRGTGYTF
cdr3_nt: TGTGCCAGCAGTCGAGAGGGCAGGGGTACGGGCTACACCTTC
d_call: .
clone_size: .
v_call: TRBV25-1
j_call: TRBJ1-2

cdr3_aa: CAISESGGGGSSYEQYF
cdr3_nt: TGTGCCATCAGTGAGTCTGGCGGGGGCGGCTCTTCCTACGAGCAGTACTTC
d_call: .
clone_size: .
v_call: TRBV10-3
j_call: TRBJ2-7

cdr3_aa: CASTGRLGRNTIYF
cdr3_nt: TGTGCCAGCACAGGCCGATTGGGACGAAACACCATATATTTT
d_call: .
clone_size: .
v_call: TRBV6-1
j_call: TRBJ1-3

cdr3_aa: CASSLGGTGNTIYF
cdr3_nt: TGTGCCAGCAGTTTAGGGGGCACTGGAAACACCATATATTTT
d_call: .
clone_size: .
v_call: TRBV28
j_call: TRBJ1-3

cdr3_aa: CASSENRGGDTEAFF
cdr3_nt: TGTGCCAGCAGCGAAAATCGAGGGGGAGACACTGAAGCTTTCTTT
d_call: .
clone_size: .
v_call: TRBV28
j_call: TRBJ1-1

cdr3_aa: CASSRGTGSNYGYTF
cdr3_nt: TGTGCCAGCAGCCGCGGGACAGGTTCTAACTATGGCTACACCTTC
d_call: TRBD1
clone_size: once
v_call: TRBV11-2
j_call: TRBJ1-2

cdr3_aa: CASSRGVGEAFF
cdr3_nt: TGTGCCAGCAGCAGGGGGGTGGGTGAAGCTTTCTTT
d_call: TRBD1
clone_size: .
v_call: TRBV6-5
j_call: TRBJ1-1

cdr3_aa: CASSSGLGSSEQFF
cdr3_nt: TGTGCCAGCAGCTCGGGACTAGGAAGTAGCGAGCAGTTCTTC
d_call: TRBD2
clone_size: many
v_call: TRBV7-2
j_call: TRBJ2-1

cdr3_aa: CASSGQGKGRNEKLFF
cdr3_nt: TGCGCCAGCAGTGGACAGGGAAAGGGAAGGAATGAAAAACTGTTTTTT
d_call: TRBD1
clone_size: .
v_call: TRBV10-1
j_call: TRBJ1-4

cdr3_aa: CASSLSPGWGPRDTEAFF
cdr3_nt: TGTGCCAGCAGTTTATCGCCAGGGTGGGGGCCGAGGGACACTGAAGCTTTCTTT
d_call: .
clone_size: .
v_call: TRBV28
j_call: TRBJ1-1

cdr3_aa: CASSQGLNNNEQFF
cdr3_nt: TGTGCCAGCAGCCAGGGGTTGAACAACAATGAGCAGTTCTTC
d_call: .
clone_size: .
v_call: TRBV7-9
j_call: TRBJ2-1

cdr3_aa: CASSSQHYRTSTDTQYF
cdr3_nt: TGTGCCAGTAGTTCCCAACATTACAGGACTAGCACAGATACGCAGTATTTT
d_call: .
clone_size: .
v_call: TRBV19
j_call: TRBJ2-3

cdr3_aa: CAWSDGGGTDTQYF
cdr3_nt: TGTGCCTGGAGCGACGGGGGGGGTACAGATACGCAGTATTTT
d_call: TRBD2
clone_size: .
v_call: TRBV30
j_call: TRBJ2-3

cdr3_aa: CASSLDRQGRSPLHF
cdr3_nt: TGTGCCAGCAGCTTAGATCGACAGGGCCGGTCACCCCTCCACTTT
d_call: TRBD1
clone_size: few
v_call: TRBV11-2
j_call: TRBJ1-6

cdr3_aa: CASSLGPRIYEQYF
cdr3_nt: TGTGCCAGCAGCTTAGGGCCGCGGATCTACGAGCAGTACTTC
d_call: .
clone_size: few
v_call: TRBV7-2
j_call: TRBJ2-7

cdr3_aa: CASSSHRGVPPQHF
cdr3_nt: TGTGCCAGCAGTTCTCACAGGGGGGTCCCCCCCCAGCATTTT
d_call: TRBD1
clone_size: .
v_call: TRBV6-5
j_call: TRBJ1-5